The clone carrying this T cell receptor (beta chain) was counted once. Its target is not known. An end of the junction does not agree with germline; a read error may underlie this. The data derive from a study of cytomegalovirus exposure and HLA in healthy donors. General study results and limits: A link between a missense DCLRE1C variant and TCR beta V- and J-gene trimming emerged from a later analysis.

The CDR3 has 13 residues. Germline loops: CDR1 MNHEY, CDR2 SVGAGI. PCR primers comprised 60 Vbeta and 13 Jbeta primers. The data were produced by immunoSEQ multiplex PCR, yet TCRdb's version contains in-frame clones alone and is incomplete. Among about 130,000 clones listed, 70% to 80% were seen once. This sequence originates from a woman aged 60-75 years in good health and CMV-seronegative. The sample comprised PBMCs. The chain carries TRBV6-5 and TRBJ1-1; no clear D. CDR3 DNA: TGTGCCAGCTGGGCAGGCAAGAACGCTGAAGCTTTCTTT. Translation gives CASWAGKNAEAFF.